Presented here are 32 T cell receptor beta chains from one specimen sequenced in a study of CD8+CD57+ T cells in acquired aplastic anemia. Patients selected for sequencing had displayed CD8+CD57+ cell expansion by flow cytometry. The use of genomic DNA as template underpinned the TCR beta VDJ and CDR3 profiling. TCRdb used MiXCR to reprocess the reads, holding one entry per CDR3 protein. The sample has over 150,000 distinct CDR3 sequences, around 50% seen once. Material: sorted CD4+, CD8+, or CD8+CD57+ T cells (not recorded which) from PBMCs. The source of these receptors is a human donor with aplastic anemia.

Ten or more counts support this clonotype. The chain joins TRBV20-1 to TRBJ1-3; D ambiguous. Germline V CDR1 and CDR2: DFQATT, SNEGSKA (reference sequence). V dropped 4 bases and J dropped 0 bases, with 10 bases sitting between them. This CDR3 spans 14 amino acids. The CDR3 DNA is TGCAGTGCTACGCCGGCCGACTCTGGAAACACCATATATTTT. Residues: CSATPADSGNTIYF.

V and J are TRBV29-1 and TRBJ2-7, with TRBD1 matching over 9 bases. Germline V gene lookup returns CDR1 SQVTM and CDR2 ANQGSEA. The CDR3 has 13 residues. The V and J ends lost 6 bases and 7 bases, in that order; junction bases with no gene match: 10. CDR3 protein: CSVDPGQGWEQYF. The CDR3 DNA reads as TGCAGCGTCGACCCGGGACAGGGTTGGGAGCAGTACTTC.

Only one count was recorded for this clonotype. The chain employs TRBV24-1 and TRBJ2-7; 11 bases align to TRBD1. The ends lost 4 bases at V and 5 bases at J; junction bases unmatched: 9. This CDR3 spans 16 amino acids. In germline, CDR1 is KGHDR, CDR2 SFDVKD. The CDR3 bases are TGTGCCACCAGTGACGTAACCGGGACAGGGGGGCACGAGCAGTACTTC. Translating it yields CATSDVTGTGGHEQYF.

This clonotype was recorded at least ten times. The chain employs TRBV25-1 and TRBJ2-3, with 8 bases fitting TRBD1. V gave up 3 bases and J gave up 4 bases; unmatched junction bases: 6. Per the germline V gene, CDR1 is MGHDK and CDR2 is SYGVNS. This CDR3 spans 15 amino acids. The CDR3 nucleotides read TGTGCCAGCAGTGACTCTGACAGGGGTGCAGATACGCAGTATTTT. Translation: CASSDSDRGADTQYF.

The chain has TRBV4-1 and TRBJ1-4; a weak D match, TRBD1 (5 bases). V gave up 8 bases and J gave up 2 bases, with 15 bases separating them. The CDR3 runs to 15 residues. Germline lookup yields CDR1 MGHRA and CDR2 YSYEKL. CDR3 in amino acids: CASSSEGLTNEKLFF. The DNA for the CDR3 is TGCGCCAGCTCCTCCGAGGGGTTGACTAATGAAAAACTGTTTTTT.

The chain has TRBV20-1 and TRBJ2-2; possible D gene TRBD1, 5 bases. Germline V gene sequence: CDR1 DFQATT, CDR2 SNEGSKA (reference sequence). V lost 0 bases and J lost 6, with 5 bases in between. This CDR3 contains 12 residues. CDR3 coding DNA: TGCAGTGCTAGAGAAGGGGCCGGGGAGCTGTTTTTT. Its protein product is CSAREGAGELFF.

The V gene is TRBV2, the J gene TRBJ2-4, with D maybe TRBD1 (5 bases). Germline CDR1 reads SNHLY; CDR2 reads FYNNEI. Trimming pared 4 bases from V and 15 bases from J, leaving 13 bases between. The CDR3 consists of 11 residues. DNA of the CDR3: TGTGCCAGCAGTGTGGTGGATGGGGCGTACTTC. Encoded protein: CASSVVDGAYF.

This clonotype was seen only once. The chain combines TRBV6-2 or TRBV6-3 with TRBJ1-2; 8 positions match TRBD1. The J segment lost 7 bases and the V segment lost 5 bases, leaving 12 bases of the junction unmatched. This CDR3 region has 15 residues. Germline-derived CDR1 and CDR2 are MNHEY and SVGEGT. CDR3 in DNA: TGTGCCAGCAGTCCCGGGACAGGAACACGAGGTGGCTACACCTTC. Translating gives CASSPGTGTRGGYTF.

This clonotype was picked up one time. CDR3 sequence (DNA): TGTGCCAGCAGCTTACTAGCGGGAGGCACCTACAATGAGCAGTTCTTC. Translation: CASSLLAGGTYNEQFF. The chain is built from TRBV7-3 and TRBJ2-1, with 11 bases lining up with TRBD2. V shed 2 bases and J 2 bases; nucleotides not matched to a gene: 2. The germline V gene encodes CDR1 SGHTA and CDR2 FQGTGA. This CDR3 is built from 16 residues.

The rearrangement joins TRBV5-1 to TRBJ2-5, with 8 bases identical to TRBD2. The CDR3 sequence is 16 residues long. Trimming took 0 bases from V and 2 from J; bases not matched to a gene: 6. Per germline, CDR1 SGHRS and CDR2 YFSETQ. As DNA, the CDR3 is TGCGCCAGCAGCTTGGTTTCGGGAGGGCCGCAAGAGACCCAGTACTTC. Its translation: CASSLVSGGPQETQYF. The full variable domain, with the rest looked up from reference TRBV5-1 and TRBJ2-5, is KAGVTQTPRYLIKTRGQQVTLSCSPISGHRSVSWYQQTPGQGLQFLFEYFSETQRNKGNFPGRFSGRQFSNSRSEMNVSTLELGDSALYLCASSLVSGGPQETQYFGPGTRLLVL.

The table lists this clonotype with a few counts. V and J are TRBV25-1 and TRBJ2-7; maybe TRBD1 (6 bases). The CDR3 length is 14 residues. Trimming removed 3 bases at V and 6 bases at J, with 15 bases between. Germline V gene lookup returns CDR1 MGHDK and CDR2 SYGVNS. CDR3 sequence reads: CASSEPTGFGEQYF. In nucleotides, the CDR3 is TGTGCCAGCAGTGAGCCTACAGGGTTCGGCGAGCAGTACTTC.

This clonotype was detected many times. The rearrangement uses TRBV20-1 and TRBJ1-2; 7 nucleotides match TRBD1. The CDR3 runs to 13 residues. The V gene end was trimmed by 6 bases and the J gene end by 1 base; junction bases not matched to a gene: 5. Germline CDR1 and CDR2: DFQATT and SNEGSKA (reference sequence). The CDR3 DNA is TGCAGTGCACGGGACAGCGTTAACTATGGCTACACCTTC. Translated: CSARDSVNYGYTF.

This clonotype was observed at least ten times. This sequence joins TRBV4-1 and TRBJ2-2; weak D call: TRBD1 (6 bases). This CDR3 spans 16 amino acids. The V end was cut by 3 bases, the J end by 1 base, with 12 bases between. The germline gives CDR1 MGHRA, CDR2 YSYEKL. CDR3 protein: CASSHEGVLNTGELFF. Written as DNA, the CDR3 is TGCGCCAGCAGCCACGAGGGGGTTCTGAACACCGGGGAGCTGTTTTTT.

The chain has TRBV24-1 and TRBJ2-3; no firm D call. Deletions cut 9 bases from V and 5 bases from J, with 5 bases between. CDR1 and CDR2 from the germline V gene are KGHDR and SFDVKD. This CDR3 has 10 amino acids. CDR3 DNA: TGTGCCACCCCCAAAGATACGCAGTATTTT. It codes for CATPKDTQYF.

In its sample, this clonotype was seen many times. The chain carries TRBV9 and TRBJ2-1, with 7 bases lining up with TRBD2. Germline V CDR1 and CDR2: SGDLS, YYNGEE. V gave up 1 base and J gave up 4 bases; unmatched junction bases: 5. The CDR3 runs 15 residues. Here the CDR3 reads CASSVRSGEYNEQFF. The CDR3 DNA reads as TGTGCCAGCAGCGTAAGGAGCGGGGAATACAATGAGCAGTTCTTC.

The genes are TRBV7-8 and TRBJ1-2; the D is unclear. The CDR3 is 12 residues long. V lost 5 bases to trimming and J lost 7 bases, with 11 bases between them. Germline loops: CDR1 SGHVS, CDR2 FQNEAQ. Here the CDR3 DNA reads TGTGCCAGCAGCCAGGTTGGGGTTGGCTACACCTTC. As protein: CASSQVGVGYTF. Full variable domain (remainder filled in from reference TRBV7-8 and TRBJ1-2): GAGVSQSPRYKVAKRGQDVALRCDPISGHVSLFWYQQALGQGPEFLTYFQNEAQLDKSGLPSDRFFAERPEGSVSTLKIQRTQQEDSAVYLCASSQVGVGYTFGSGTRLTVV.

This clonotype was seen many times. This chain connects TRBV24-1 to TRBJ2-3; TRBD2 might be the D (5 bases). The CDR3 consists of 15 residues. The V end was cut by 4 bases, the J end by 2 bases, with 12 bases between. The germline V gene encodes CDR1 KGHDR and CDR2 SFDVKD. CDR3 protein: CATSEAGILTDTQYF. For the CDR3, the DNA is TGTGCCACCAGTGAGGCCGGGATCCTCACAGATACGCAGTATTTT.

V and J are TRBV7-3 and TRBJ1-1, with D uncertain. The V gene's germline CDR1 is SGHTA and CDR2 FQGTGA. Trimming pared 5 bases from V and 5 bases from J, leaving 12 bases between. CDR3 length: 13 residues. CDR3 nucleotide sequence: TGTGCCAGCAGCAATAAAAGGGAGACTGAAGCTTTCTTT. Translated: CASSNKRETEAFF.

This sequence joins TRBV10-1 and TRBJ2-3; D remains unclear. Trimming removed 7 bases at V and 2 bases at J, with 7 bases between. Per germline, CDR1 WNHNN and CDR2 SYGVQD (reference sequence). The CDR3 loop spans 12 amino acids. The DNA for the CDR3 is TGCGCCAGCATCGCAGACACAGATACGCAGTATTTT. Its protein is CASIADTDTQYF.

There are many counts of this clonotype. The V call is TRBV20-1, the J call TRBJ2-7, with 14 bases lining up with TRBD2. The length of the CDR3 is 17 residues. J was trimmed by 0 bases and V by 6 bases; bases with no gene match: 10. The germline V gene has CDR1 DFQATT and CDR2 SNEGSKA (reference sequence). CDR3 sequence (DNA): TGCAGTGCACAGCGACTAGCGGGGGGGCATGTCTCCTACGAGCAGTACTTC. Protein product: CSAQRLAGGHVSYEQYF.

The CDR3 sequence is CASSPGGGYTEAFF. The CDR3 coding sequence is TGTGCCAGCAGCCCAGGGGGCGGGTACACTGAAGCTTTCTTT. The chain combines TRBV2 with TRBJ1-1; 8 bases agree with TRBD1. The CDR3 spans 14 residues. The V gene end was trimmed by 6 bases and the J gene end by 3 bases; junction bases not matched to a gene: 6. CDR1 and CDR2 (germline): SNHLY, FYNNEI.

The chain joins TRBV7-8 to TRBJ1-2, with D perhaps matching TRBD1 (5 bases). V was trimmed by 5 bases and J by 6 bases, leaving 16 bases between them. Germline values: CDR1 SGHVS, CDR2 FQNEAQ. This CDR3 region has 14 residues. DNA for the CDR3: TGTGCCAGCAGCCCCACAAGGGGTCAGCATGGCTACACCTTC. It specifies CASSPTRGQHGYTF.

There are a few counts of this clonotype. One end of the junction fails to match germline, which may point to a read error. CDR3 loop: CSAGDSAETQYF. CDR3 DNA: TGTAGTGCTGGGGACAGTGCGGAGACCCAGTACTTC. V and J are TRBV20-1 and TRBJ2-5; TRBD1 matches 7 bases. Germline V gives CDR1 DFQATT, CDR2 SNEGSKA (reference sequence). The CDR3 has 12 amino acids.

This clonotype was seen ten or more times. The CDR3: CASSMDRGQNGYTF. CDR3 coding DNA: TGTGCCAGTAGTATGGACAGGGGGCAGAATGGCTACACCTTC. The chain uses TRBV19 and TRBJ1-2; 11 bases agree with TRBD1. Looked up from germline, CDR1 is LNHDA and CDR2 is SQIVND (reference sequence). The CDR3 has 14 amino acids. V was pared by 3 bases and J by 6 bases, with 3 bases of the junction left unmatched.

This clonotype appeared many times. The gene calls are TRBV19 and TRBJ1-1; 7 bases line up with TRBD1. CDR1 LNHDA and CDR2 SQIVND come from the germline V gene (reference sequence). The CDR3 loop spans 16 amino acids. The junction had 8 bases not matched to a gene; V was cut back by 4 bases and J by 0 bases. CDR3 DNA: TGTGCCAGTAGTAGGGCGACAGGGCCTTTGAACACTGAAGCTTTCTTT. Translating it yields CASSRATGPLNTEAFF.

The J gene is TRBJ2-7, the V gene TRBV24-1; 10 bases match TRBD2. Germline CDR1 reads KGHDR; CDR2 reads SFDVKD. The ends lost 7 bases at V and 3 bases at J; junction bases unmatched: 2. The CDR3 has 13 residues. In DNA, the CDR3 is TGTGCCACCAGAGCTAGCGGGGGCTACGAGCAGTACTTC. Protein product: CATRASGGYEQYF.

On this clonotype itself: This sequence may be a read error, since a much larger clone differs from it by one base. The gene calls are TRBV6-4 and TRBJ2-2; D unclear. Germline CDR1 MRHNA, CDR2 SNTAGT. The CDR3 has 13 residues. V dropped 2 bases and J dropped 0 bases, with 1 base sitting between them. DNA for the CDR3: TGTGCCAGCAGTGACACGAACACCGGGGAGCTGTTTTTT. This codes for CASSDTNTGELFF.

V gene TRBV19 combines with J gene TRBJ2-7; no definite D call. Per the germline V gene, CDR1 is LNHDA and CDR2 is SQIVND (reference sequence). V shed 3 bases and J shed 7 bases, with 16 bases lying between them. The CDR3 is made up of 14 amino acids. This CDR3 is CASSIRADSWEQYF. CDR3 nucleotide sequence: TGTGCCAGTAGTATCCGGGCCGACTCCTGGGAGCAGTACTTC.

The V call is TRBV19, the J call TRBJ2-1; no clear D gene. The CDR3 loop spans 12 amino acids. V gave up 5 bases and J gave up 7 bases, with 9 bases separating them. Germline V gene data show CDR1 as LNHDA and CDR2 as SQIVND (reference sequence). CDR3 in amino acids: CASSSLSNEQFF. The CDR3 DNA follows: TGTGCCAGTAGTTCCCTGTCAAATGAGCAGTTCTTC.

The chain couples TRBV5-6 to TRBJ2-3; D perhaps matches TRBD1 (6 bases). Trimming took 3 bases from V and 3 from J, leaving 14 bases between them. Germline loops: CDR1 SGHDT, CDR2 YYEEEE. The CDR3 covers 15 residues. CDR3 region: CASSSPGHLTDTQYF. The CDR3 coding sequence is TGTGCCAGCAGCTCCCCGGGACACCTTACAGATACGCAGTATTTT.

This clonotype was detected ten times or more. V usage is TRBV11-2 and J usage is TRBJ2-1; perhaps TRBD1 as D (5 bases). CDR3 size: 15 residues. From germline, CDR1 is SGHAT and CDR2 FQNNGV. V lost 2 bases and J 4 bases, leaving 12 bases between the germline ends. The CDR3 DNA is TGTGCCAGCAGCTTAATACCAGGGAATTACAATGAGCAGTTCTTC. It specifies CASSLIPGNYNEQFF.

The CDR3 sequence: CSARDRGGLNTEAFF. The CDR3 region has the DNA TGCAGTGCTAGAGATCGGGGAGGCTTGAACACTGAAGCTTTCTTT. The chain recombines TRBV20-1 with TRBJ1-1; no firm D call. The CDR3 contains 15 residues. Germline V lookup: CDR1 DFQATT, CDR2 SNEGSKA (reference sequence). Trimming took 0 bases from V and 0 from J, leaving 11 bases between them.